This T cell receptor beta chain was sequenced in a study of blood T cell repertoires in COVID-19. Measured with immunoSEQ multiplex PCR; TCRdb has only the in-frame clones, and not every one. The repertoire includes fewer than 200,000 clones, roughly 81% of them detected once, and about 10% sits in the top ten. Germline V gene sequence: CDR1 GTSNPN, CDR2 SVGIG (reference sequence). The germline V and J ends were trimmed by 3 bases and 5 bases, with 13 bases remaining between them. The CDR3 length is 14 residues. This clone was observed a few times. The TCR comes from a woman aged 40-49 years with COVID-19, enrolled during active disease. The genes are TRBV30 and TRBJ2-2, with D possibly being TRBD1 (5 bases). Sequencing used peripheral blood. CDR3 amino acids: CAWRGQGLTGELFF. In DNA form, the CDR3 reads TGTGCCTGGAGAGGGCAGGGTCTGACCGGGGAGCTGTTTTTT.